This T cell receptor beta chain was captured in a study of tumor-infiltrating lymphocytes in localized non-small cell lung cancer. Whole-study context: Each patient gave resected tumor and non-adjacent uninvolved lung tissue.

Study results and caveats: No T-cell fraction difference was seen between IM1 and IM2 tumors.

TCRdb's copy holds only in-frame clones and misses some; the assay was immunoSEQ multiplex PCR. Of some 12,000 clones listed, just over 85% are singletons. With respect to this clone: The target antigen is unknown.

This CDR3 comprises 15 residues. The germline V gene encodes CDR1 SGHKS and CDR2 YYEKEE (reference sequence). Trimming cost V 3 bases and J 4 bases, with 16 bases left between them. The genes are TRBV5-5 and TRBJ1-2; D is possibly TRBD1 (6 bases). Sequencing was performed on uninvolved lung tissue not adjacent to the tumor. This receptor was taken from a human donor with non-small cell lung cancer. The CDR3 region is CASSSSRTEGYGYTF. CDR3 DNA: TGTGCCAGCAGCTCTTCTCGGACAGAAGGCTATGGCTACACCTTC. The whole variable domain, remainder taken from reference TRBV5-5 and TRBJ1-2, is DAGVTQSPTHLIKTRGQQVTLRCSPISGHKSVSWYQQVLGQGPQFIFQYYEKEERGRGNFPDRFSARQFPNYSSELNVNALLLGDSALYLCASSSSRTEGYGYTFGSGTRLTVV.